The entry below gives a single TCR beta chain sequence along with its context. The antigen remains unidentified. The sample is drawn from a study of identical twins. General observations from the study: Cord blood beta clonotypes present at high abundance carried fewer insertions; no such pattern appeared in memory repertoires.

V was trimmed by 3 bases and J by 0 bases, leaving 14 bases between them. The CDR3 is 17 amino acids. Germline V lookup: CDR1 KGHDR, CDR2 SFDVKD. TCRdb itself ran the 5' RACE reads through MiXCR, one entry per CDR3 protein. The data show roughly 720,000 distinct CDR3 sequences, 15% to 20% seen once. These data were also filed under a second study, of T cells expressing NK-cell markers. That work states: Sorted CD3+CD56+NKG2C+, CD3+CD56+NKG2C- and CD3+CD56-NKG2C+ T cells supplied TCR beta repertoires. HCMV seropositivity characterized most of the eight sequenced donors, and seronegativity one.

Sample: PBMCs. This TCR was sampled from a woman under 30 in good health. V usage is TRBV24-1 and J usage is TRBJ2-1, with D tentatively TRBD1 (6 bases). The CDR3 region is CATSDAHRASSYNEQFF. DNA of the CDR3: TGTGCCACCAGTGATGCGCACAGGGCCAGCTCCTACAATGAGCAGTTCTTC.